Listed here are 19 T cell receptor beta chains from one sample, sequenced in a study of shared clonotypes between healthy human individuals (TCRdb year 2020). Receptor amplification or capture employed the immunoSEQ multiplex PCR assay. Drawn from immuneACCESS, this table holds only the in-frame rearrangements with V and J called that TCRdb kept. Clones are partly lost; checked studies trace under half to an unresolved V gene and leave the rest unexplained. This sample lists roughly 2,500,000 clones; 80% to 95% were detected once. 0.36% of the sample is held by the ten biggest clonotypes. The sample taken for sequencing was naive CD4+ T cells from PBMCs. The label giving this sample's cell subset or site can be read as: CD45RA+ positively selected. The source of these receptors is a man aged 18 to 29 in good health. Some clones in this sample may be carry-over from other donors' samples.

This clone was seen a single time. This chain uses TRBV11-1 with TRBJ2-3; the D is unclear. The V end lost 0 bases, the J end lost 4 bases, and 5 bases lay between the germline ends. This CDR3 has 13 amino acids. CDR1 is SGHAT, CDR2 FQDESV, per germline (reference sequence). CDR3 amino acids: CASSLAGSDTQYF. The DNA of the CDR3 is TGTGCCAGCAGCTTAGCGGGATCAGATACGCAGTATTTT.

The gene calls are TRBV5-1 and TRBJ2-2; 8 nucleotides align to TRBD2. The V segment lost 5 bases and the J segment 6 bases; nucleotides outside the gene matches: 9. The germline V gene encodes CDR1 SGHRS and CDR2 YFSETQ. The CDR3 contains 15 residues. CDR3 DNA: TGCGCCAGCAGAGGTAGCGGGACTTCTGCCGGGGAGCTGTTTTTT. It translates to CASRGSGTSAGELFF.

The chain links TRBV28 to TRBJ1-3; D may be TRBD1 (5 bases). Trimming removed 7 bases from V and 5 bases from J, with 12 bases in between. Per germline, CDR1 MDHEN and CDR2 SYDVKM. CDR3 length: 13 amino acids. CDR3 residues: CASIGAARNTIYF. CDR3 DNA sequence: TGTGCCAGCATCGGGGCAGCCAGAAACACCATATATTTT.

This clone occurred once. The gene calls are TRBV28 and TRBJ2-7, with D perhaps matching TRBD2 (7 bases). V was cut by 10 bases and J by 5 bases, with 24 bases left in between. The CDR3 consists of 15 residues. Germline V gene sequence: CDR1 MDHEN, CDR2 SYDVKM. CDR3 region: CATKPGGGSPNEQYF. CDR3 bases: TGTGCCACCAAACCGGGGGGCGGTTCCCCCAACGAGCAGTACTTC.

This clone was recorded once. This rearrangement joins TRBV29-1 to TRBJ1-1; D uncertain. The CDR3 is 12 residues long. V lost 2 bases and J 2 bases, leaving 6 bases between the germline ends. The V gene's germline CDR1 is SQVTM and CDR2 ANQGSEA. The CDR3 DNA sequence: TGCAGCGTTGAATGGCAAAACACTGAAGCTTTCTTT. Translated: CSVEWQNTEAFF.

The CDR3 bases are TGCAGCGTTGAAAGGAACAGTGATGCTGAAGCTTTCTTT. It encodes CSVERNSDAEAFF. This chain connects TRBV29-1 to TRBJ1-1; unclear D gene. Per germline, CDR1 SQVTM and CDR2 ANQGSEA. The CDR3 has 13 amino acids. V gave up 2 bases and J gave up 6 bases, with 13 bases separating them.

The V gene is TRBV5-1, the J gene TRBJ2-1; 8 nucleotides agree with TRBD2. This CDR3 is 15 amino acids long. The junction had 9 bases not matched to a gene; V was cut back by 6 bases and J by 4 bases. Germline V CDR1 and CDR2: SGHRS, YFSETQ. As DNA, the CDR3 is TGCGCCAGCACCCTCTTCAGCGGGGGATACAATGAGCAGTTCTTC. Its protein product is CASTLFSGGYNEQFF.

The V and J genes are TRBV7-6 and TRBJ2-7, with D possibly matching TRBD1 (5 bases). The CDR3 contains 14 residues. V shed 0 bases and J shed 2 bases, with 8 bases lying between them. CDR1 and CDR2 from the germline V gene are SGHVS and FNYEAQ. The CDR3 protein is CASSLAGQTYEQYF. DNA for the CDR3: TGTGCCAGCAGCTTAGCGGGGCAAACCTACGAGCAGTACTTC.

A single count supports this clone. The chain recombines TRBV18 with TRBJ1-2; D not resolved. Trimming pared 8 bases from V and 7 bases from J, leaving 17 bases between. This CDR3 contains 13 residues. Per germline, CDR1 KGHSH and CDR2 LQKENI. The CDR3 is CASTQGPERGYTF. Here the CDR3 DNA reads TGTGCCAGCACCCAAGGGCCTGAGCGTGGCTACACCTTC. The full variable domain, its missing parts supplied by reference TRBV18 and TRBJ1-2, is NAGVMQNPRHLVRRRGQEARLRCSPMKGHSHVYWYRQLPEEGLKFMVYLQKENIIDESGMPKERFSAEFPKEGPSILRIQQVVRGDSAAYFCASTQGPERGYTFGSGTRLTVV.

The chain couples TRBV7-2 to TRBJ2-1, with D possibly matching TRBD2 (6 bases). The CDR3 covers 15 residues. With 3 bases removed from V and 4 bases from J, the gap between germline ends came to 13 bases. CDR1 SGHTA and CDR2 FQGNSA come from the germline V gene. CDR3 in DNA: TGTGCCAGCAGCTTGGGGGGACCGACGTACAATGAGCAGTTCTTC. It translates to CASSLGGPTYNEQFF.

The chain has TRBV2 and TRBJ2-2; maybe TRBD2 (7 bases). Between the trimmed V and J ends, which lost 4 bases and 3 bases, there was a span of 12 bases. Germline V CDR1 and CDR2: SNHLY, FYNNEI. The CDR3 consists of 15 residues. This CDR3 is CASSALRGHTGELFF. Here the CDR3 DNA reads TGTGCCAGCAGTGCCTTGCGGGGGCACACCGGGGAGCTGTTTTTT.

The CDR3 DNA sequence: TGTGCCAGCAGCTTAGAGGACACTGAAGCTTTCTTT. Its translation: CASSLEDTEAFF. The chain carries TRBV7-9 and TRBJ1-1; the D is unclear. There are 12 residues in the CDR3. Germline CDR1 reads SEHNR; CDR2 reads FQNEAQ (reference sequence). The V and J ends lost 1 base and 3 bases respectively, with 3 bases between them.

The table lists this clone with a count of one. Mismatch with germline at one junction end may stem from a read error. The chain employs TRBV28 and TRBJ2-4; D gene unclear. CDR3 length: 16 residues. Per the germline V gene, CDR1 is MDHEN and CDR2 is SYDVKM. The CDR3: CASSLFNKIAKNIQYF. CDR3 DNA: TGTGCCAGCAGCTTATTCAACAAGATAGCCAAAAACATTCAGTACTTC.

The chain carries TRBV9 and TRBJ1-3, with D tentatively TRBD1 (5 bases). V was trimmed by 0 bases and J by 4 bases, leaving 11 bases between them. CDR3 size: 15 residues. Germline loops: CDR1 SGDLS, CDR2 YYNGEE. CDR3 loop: CASSVESGFGNTIYF. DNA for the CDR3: TGTGCCAGCAGCGTAGAGTCAGGGTTCGGAAACACCATATATTTT.

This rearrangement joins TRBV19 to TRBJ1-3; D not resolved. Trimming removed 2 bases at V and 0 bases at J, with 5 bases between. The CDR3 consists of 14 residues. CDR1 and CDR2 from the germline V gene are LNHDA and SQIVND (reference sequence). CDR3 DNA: TGTGCCAGTAGTATACGGTACTCTGGAAACACCATATATTTT. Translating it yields CASSIRYSGNTIYF. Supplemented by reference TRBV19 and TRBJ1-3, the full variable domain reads DGGITQSPKYLFRKEGQNVTLSCEQNLNHDAMYWYRQDPGQGLRLIYYSQIVNDFQKGDIAEGYSVSREKKESFPLTVTSAQKNPTAFYLCASSIRYSGNTIYFGEGSWLTVV.

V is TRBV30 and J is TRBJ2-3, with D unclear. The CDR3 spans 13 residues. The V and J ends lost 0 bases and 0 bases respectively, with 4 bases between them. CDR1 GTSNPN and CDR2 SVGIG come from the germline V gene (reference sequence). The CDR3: CAWSVRSTDTQYF. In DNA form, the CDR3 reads TGTGCCTGGAGTGTACGCAGCACAGATACGCAGTATTTT.

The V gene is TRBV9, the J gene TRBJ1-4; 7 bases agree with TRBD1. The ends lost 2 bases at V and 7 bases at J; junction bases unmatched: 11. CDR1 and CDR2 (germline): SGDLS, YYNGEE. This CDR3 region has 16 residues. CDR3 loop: CASSVQSGGVGEKLFF. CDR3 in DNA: TGTGCCAGCAGCGTCCAATCAGGGGGAGTGGGTGAAAAACTGTTTTTT.

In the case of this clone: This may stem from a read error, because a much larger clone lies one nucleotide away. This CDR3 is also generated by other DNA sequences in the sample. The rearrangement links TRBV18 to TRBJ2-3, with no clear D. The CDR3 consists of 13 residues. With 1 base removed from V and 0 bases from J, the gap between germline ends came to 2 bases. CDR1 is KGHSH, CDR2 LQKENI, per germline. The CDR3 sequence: CASSPQSTDTQYF. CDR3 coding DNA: TGTGCCAGCTCACCACAGAGCACAGATACGCAGTATTTT.

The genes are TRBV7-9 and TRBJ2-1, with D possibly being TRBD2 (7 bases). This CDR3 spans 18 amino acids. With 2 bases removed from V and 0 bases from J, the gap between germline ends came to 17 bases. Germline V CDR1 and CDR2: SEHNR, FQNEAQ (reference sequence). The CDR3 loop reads CASSLKIRGGNSYNEQFF. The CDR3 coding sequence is TGTGCCAGCAGCTTAAAAATCAGGGGAGGGAACTCCTACAATGAGCAGTTCTTC.